This T cell receptor (beta chain) stems from a study of a mutant IDH1 vaccine in newly diagnosed glioma (dated by TCRdb to the early 2020s). Describing the broader study: Vaccination began 4-6 weeks after radiotherapy alone, or alongside temozolomide cycles in the chemotherapy-containing groups. Of the approximately 29 treated patients, 62.5% were male and approximately 40% were female, and a mean age of approximately 40 years was recorded. Prior to enrollment, patients had been given standard therapy consisting of radiotherapy alone, temozolomide alone, or radiochemotherapy with temozolomide, with the combination given to most patients. Visit V12 was the week-35 safety follow-up and visit V13 was the week-47 end of study. Peripheral blood samples were drawn at six visits, namely V03 (baseline), V05, V07, V10, V12 and V13. For exploratory analyses, longitudinal TCRB deep sequencing was carried out in 25 treated patients wherever samples were available.

The library relied on the immunoSEQ multiplex PCR assay. Following the manufacturer's protocol, the hsTCRB Kit was used to amplify rearranged TCR beta chain sequences. TCRB libraries were sequenced on an Illumina MiSeq. In the original analysis: The kit vendor's proprietary platform handled demultiplexing, trimming and gene mapping. TCRdb mirrors the immuneACCESS table, restricted to in-frame sequences. Some clones are absent from its copies; in checked studies, under half trace to an unresolved V gene, and the reason for the others is unknown. V and J calls and clone size come straight from that table; D and trimming were deduced from the DNA. This sample lists 45,000 to 65,000 clones; around 60% were detected once. The ten biggest clones cover 4.5% to 5.5% of the sample. As concerns this clone: Its specific antigen is unknown. No much larger clone is present one base from it, and per-base qualities are unavailable.

Measured from the cysteine to the phenylalanine, the CDR3 is 13 residues long. Left in the record is the CDR3 DNA by itself, 39 bases read in frame from the first base. In the germline V gene, CDR1 corresponds to SGHRS and CDR2 to YFSETQ. Trimming at the junction amounts to 4 bases on V and 6 bases on J, and the germline ends lie 14 bases apart. What the study reported, not specific to this receptor: No apparent relationship was observed between pseudoprogression and alterations in the top peripheral T cell clonotypes detected by TCRB sequencing. The authors stated that sample limitations prevented analyses of patient blood samples from being reproduced. Immune responses induced by the vaccine were seen in roughly 92% of patients across multiple MHC alleles. Selection of PBMC samples for TCRB deep sequencing was based on availability.

Reading the label with the study, this specimen's time point is: week 47, end of study. Each vaccine dose was 300 ug of a 20-mer mutant IDH1 peptide in Montanide, given subcutaneously with topical imiquimod. Across visits V03 through V10, patients got a total of eight vaccinations, given in weeks 1, 3, 5, 7, 11, 15, 19 and 23. Newly diagnosed WHO grade 3 or 4 IDH1-mutant astrocytomas showing loss of nuclear ATRX were present in the donors. The samples were drawn from NOA16, a multicentre, single-arm, open-label phase I trial in Germany that tested a mutant IDH1 peptide vaccine in humans for the first time. Genomic DNA for TCRB sequencing was extracted from EDTA blood using the DNeasy Blood and Tissue Kit.

This clonotype originated in a man between 35 and 55 years old with glioma. Some clones in this sample may be carry-over from other donors' samples. Here the sequenced sample was peripheral blood mononuclear cells (PBMCs), taken from a glioma patient whose treatment included an IDH1 peptide vaccine. The chain was built from TRBV5-1 and TRBJ2-7, with the D gene call left open. DNA sequence: TGCGCCAGCAGCCTTAGTGTGGTAGGCGAGCAGTACTTC. This gives the protein CASSLSVVGEQYF.